The sequence of this T cell receptor (beta chain) was determined in a study of siplizumab effects on memory and regulatory T cells. Study results and caveats: Both greater diversity than memory cells and a major contribution to the alloresponse seemed to characterize naive T cells.

In regard to this clone: The antigen is not known.

Germline CDR1 reads GTSNPN; CDR2 reads SVGIG (reference sequence). This CDR3 has 15 residues. Trimming left V 1 base short and J 4 bases short, with 15 bases between. This table comes from immunoSEQ multiplex PCR, and its TCRdb copy is limited to in-frame clones, with some not included. The data hold about 120,000 clones, with roughly 94% observed a single time. The sample was non-Treg CD4+ T cells sorted from blood. This TCR was sampled from a human donor in good health. The chain combines TRBV30 with TRBJ2-3; perhaps TRBD1 as D (7 bases). CDR3 loop: CAWSGGRGEADTQYF. The CDR3 coding sequence is TGTGCCTGGAGTGGAGGCAGGGGGGAGGCAGATACGCAGTATTTT.